The 29 T cell receptor beta chains given below trace back to one sample, sequenced in a study of blood T cell repertoires in COVID-19. Only in-frame clones appear in the TCRdb table, and some are missing; sequencing was by immunoSEQ multiplex PCR. The repertoire holds approximately 97,000 clones, with roughly 82% as singletons. The sequenced sample consisted of peripheral blood. The receptors shown here come from a human donor in a cohort sampled during active COVID-19.

The chain joins TRBV9 to TRBJ2-6, with D maybe TRBD2 (5 bases). Germline CDR1 is SGDLS and CDR2 is YYNGEE. The CDR3 has 15 amino acids. V was cut by 7 bases and J by 0 bases, with 11 bases left in between. The CDR3 spells CASGSGVSGANVLTF. Here the CDR3 DNA reads TGTGCCAGCGGGTCCGGGGTCTCTGGGGCCAACGTCCTGACTTTC.

The chain uses TRBV12-5 and TRBJ2-3, with TRBD1 matching 7 bases. After removal of 7 bases from V and 0 bases from J, the junction contained 4 bases not matched to a gene. CDR1 is LGHNT and CDR2 is FRNRAP in the germline V gene. The CDR3 is 14 residues long. The CDR3 DNA reads as TGTGCTAGTGATGGACAGGTCAGCACAGATACGCAGTATTTT. Its protein product is CASDGQVSTDTQYF.

V is TRBV5-6 and J is TRBJ2-5; 8 positions match TRBD1. The CDR3 extends over 15 amino acids. The germline gives CDR1 SGHDT, CDR2 YYEEEE. The ends lost 4 bases at V and 6 bases at J; junction bases unmatched: 11. CDR3 amino acids: CASSSDRGPRQTQYF. CDR3 DNA: TGTGCCAGCAGCAGTGACAGGGGTCCTCGGCAGACCCAGTACTTC. Complete variable domain (other parts from reference TRBV5-6 and TRBJ2-5): DAGVTQSPTHLIKTRGQQVTLRCSPKSGHDTVSWYQQALGQGPQFIFQYYEEEERQRGNFPDRFSGHQFPNYSSELNVNALLLGDSALYLCASSSDRGPRQTQYFGPGTRLLVL.

The chain is built from TRBV6-6 and TRBJ2-7; the D gene is possibly TRBD1 (5 bases). The CDR3 runs 12 residues. V shed 2 bases and J shed 11 bases, with 13 bases lying between them. Germline-derived CDR1 and CDR2 are MNHNY and SVGAGI (reference sequence). The CDR3 DNA sequence: TGTGCCAGCAGTTACATGGACAATCAAAAGTACTTC. It codes for CASSYMDNQKYF.

The rearrangement joins TRBV28 to TRBJ1-2; D perhaps matches TRBD1 (6 bases). The germline V gene has CDR1 MDHEN and CDR2 SYDVKM. V lost 3 bases, J lost 7 bases, and 12 bases lay in between. CDR3 length equals 13 residues. Here the CDR3 reads CASSFNRVGGYTF. DNA of the CDR3: TGTGCCAGCAGTTTTAACAGGGTGGGTGGCTACACCTTC.

This clone came up a few times. The chain combines TRBV9 with TRBJ2-1, with TRBD2 matching over 9 bases. Germline V gene lookup returns CDR1 SGDLS and CDR2 YYNGEE. J gave up 7 bases and V 3 bases, and 14 bases lay outside the gene matches. The CDR3 consists of 17 residues. The CDR3 nucleotides read TGTGCCAGCAGCGCGCCAAATGTGCGGGGGGGCAGGAATGAGCAGTTCTTC. Protein: CASSAPNVRGGRNEQFF.

This chain links TRBV5-1 with TRBJ1-2; D is ambiguous. V was shortened by 4 bases and J by 0 bases, with 10 bases between the two germline ends. The CDR3 has 14 residues. Germline CDR1 is SGHRS and CDR2 is YFSETQ. CDR3 region: CASSEAGTNYGYTF. The CDR3 DNA reads as TGCGCCAGCAGCGAGGCCGGGACTAACTATGGCTACACCTTC.

The genes are TRBV11-3 and TRBJ1-1; 9 bases fit TRBD1. The CDR3 is made up of 13 amino acids. The trim removed 5 bases at V and 7 bases at J, leaving 5 bases unmatched. Germline CDR1 SGHNT, CDR2 YENEEA. In nucleotides, the CDR3 is TGTGCCAGCAGCCCGGGGACAGGGATTGAAGCTTTCTTT. Amino acid sequence: CASSPGTGIEAFF.

This CDR3 is CASSPSLRDRDPGELFF. CDR3 nucleotide sequence: TGTGCCAGCTCACCTTCCCTCCGGGACAGGGATCCCGGGGAGCTGTTTTTT. V gene TRBV18 combines with J gene TRBJ2-2, with 9 bases that match TRBD1. Per the germline V gene, CDR1 is KGHSH and CDR2 is LQKENI. CDR3 size: 17 residues. V shed 3 bases, J shed 6 bases, and the junction held 11 bases outside the gene matches.

The chain carries TRBV9 and TRBJ2-7; 9 nucleotides line up with TRBD2. Germline CDR1 SGDLS, CDR2 YYNGEE. The CDR3 runs to 14 residues. V shed 4 bases and J 4 bases; nucleotides not matched to a gene: 6. The CDR3 protein is CASSPLAGPYEQYF. CDR3 nucleotides: TGTGCCAGCAGCCCCCTAGCGGGGCCGTACGAGCAGTACTTC.

The J gene is TRBJ2-1, the V gene TRBV3-1 (or the pseudogene TRBV3-2); D is unclear. From germline, CDR1 is LGHDT and CDR2 YNNKEL (reference sequence). V lost 2 bases and J lost 3, with 5 bases in between. CDR3 size: 13 residues. In DNA form, the CDR3 reads TGTGCCAGCAGCCAACAGAACTACAATGAGCAGTTCTTC. Protein product: CASSQQNYNEQFF.

The CDR3 DNA is TGTGCCACCAGCAGAGATCGACAGAAAAACACAGATACGCAGTATTTT. It yields the protein CATSRDRQKNTDTQYF. The genes are TRBV15 and TRBJ2-3, with D possibly matching TRBD1 (5 bases). Deletions cut 0 bases from V and 2 bases from J, with 12 bases between. The CDR3 loop spans 16 amino acids. Looked up from germline, CDR1 is LNHNV and CDR2 is YYDKDF (reference sequence).

This clone has just a few counts. The chain uses TRBV9 and TRBJ1-2; 9 nucleotides agree with TRBD1. This CDR3 contains 15 residues. Germline CDR1 and CDR2: SGDLS and YYNGEE. Unmatched junction bases numbered 7, after V lost 3 bases and J lost 4 bases. The CDR3 loop reads CASSGHTGGTYGYTF. The CDR3 DNA reads as TGTGCCAGCAGCGGCCACACAGGGGGCACCTATGGCTACACCTTC.

The V gene is TRBV11-3, the J gene TRBJ1-2, with a weak D call TRBD1 (6 bases). The CDR3 has 13 residues. V dropped 5 bases and J dropped 3 bases, with 10 bases sitting between them. In germline, CDR1 is SGHNT, CDR2 YENEEA. The CDR3 sequence is CASSLRTDYGYTF. The CDR3 region has the DNA TGTGCCAGCAGCCTACGGACAGACTATGGCTACACCTTC. The entire variable domain, with the rest obtained from reference TRBV11-3 and TRBJ1-2, is as follows: EAGVVQSPRYKIIEKKQPVAFWCNPISGHNTLYWYLQNLGQGPELLIRYENEEAVDDSQLPKDRFSAERLKGVDSTLKIQPAELGDSAVYLCASSLRTDYGYTFGSGTRLTVV.

This clone appeared once. The chain uses TRBV5-3 and TRBJ2-7; a possible D gene is TRBD1 (5 bases). The J call may be incorrect, as the DNA end agrees better with TRBJ2-5. TRBV5-3 is treated as an ORF (open reading frame) with a function not yet certain. CDR3 length equals 14 residues. The DNA for the CDR3 is TGTGCCAGAAGACTCTCAGGCCTCCAGGGGACCCAGTACTTC. It is translated as CARRLSGLQGTQYF.

This rearrangement joins TRBV7-2 to TRBJ2-3; tentatively, D is TRBD2 (5 bases). V dropped 5 bases and J dropped 3 bases, with 18 bases sitting between them. Germline lookup yields CDR1 SGHTA and CDR2 FQGNSA. The length of the CDR3 is 16 residues. The CDR3 bases are TGTGCCAGCAGCCTAACTCCGGGCCGGAGGACAGATACGCAGTATTTT. Translated: CASSLTPGRRTDTQYF.

The chain recombines TRBV7-2 with TRBJ1-4; D gene uncertain. Germline values: CDR1 SGHTA, CDR2 FQGNSA. Trimming removed 7 bases from V and 4 bases from J, with 4 bases in between. The CDR3 has 11 amino acids. The CDR3 is CASTLNEKLFF. As DNA, the CDR3 is TGTGCCAGCACCCTTAATGAAAAACTGTTTTTT.

The chain combines TRBV4-2 with TRBJ2-1; 8 positions agree with TRBD2. The CDR3 contains 17 residues. Germline CDR1 and CDR2: LGHNA and YNFKEQ. The junction had 10 bases not matched to a gene; V was cut back by 4 bases and J by 2 bases. Here the CDR3 reads CASSLPGGAGTYNEQFF. The CDR3 DNA is TGTGCCAGCAGCCTACCGGGGGGGGCCGGCACCTACAATGAGCAGTTCTTC.

This chain joins TRBV6-2 or TRBV6-3 and TRBJ1-2; 9 nucleotides agree with TRBD1. The germline V gene has CDR1 MNHEY and CDR2 SVGEGT. The CDR3 covers 17 residues. With V trimmed by 2 bases and J by 3 bases, 10 bases remained unmatched. In DNA form, the CDR3 reads TGTGCCAGCAGTTACAACAAACGGGACAGGGTAGACTATGGCTACACCTTC. Residues: CASSYNKRDRVDYGYTF.

In this sample, this clone turned up once. The J gene is TRBJ2-7, the V gene TRBV7-2, with 7 bases fitting TRBD1. Trimming cost V 4 bases and J 2 bases; bases outside gene matches: 5. Germline lookup yields CDR1 SGHTA and CDR2 FQGNSA. This CDR3 is built from 14 residues. The CDR3 sequence is CASSSQGLPYEQYF. DNA of the CDR3: TGTGCCAGCAGCTCACAGGGGTTACCCTACGAGCAGTACTTC.

This chain connects TRBV15 to TRBJ1-5; possibly TRBD1 for D (5 bases). The CDR3 is made up of 15 amino acids. The V gene lost 5 bases and the J gene lost 6 bases, with 17 bases spanning the gap. Germline CDR1 reads LNHNV; CDR2 reads YYDKDF (reference sequence). CDR3 DNA: TGTGCCACCAGCGATGTGGGCAGGGTTTTTCAGCCCCAGCATTTT. It codes for CATSDVGRVFQPQHF.

The rearrangement uses TRBV9 and TRBJ1-1; TRBD1 might be the D (5 bases). V lost 2 bases, J lost 5 bases, and 13 bases lay in between. The germline V gene has CDR1 SGDLS and CDR2 YYNGEE. This CDR3 has 14 amino acids. CDR3 DNA sequence: TGTGCCAGCAGCGTCGGCAGGGTCGGGACTGAAGCTTTCTTT. It encodes CASSVGRVGTEAFF.

The chain recombines TRBV5-4 with TRBJ2-2; D may be TRBD1 (6 bases). From germline, CDR1 is SGHNT and CDR2 YYREEE (reference sequence). V lost 4 bases and J lost 4, with 14 bases in between. This CDR3 has 15 amino acids. The CDR3 DNA is TGTGCCAGCAGCAGCACAGGGAGAGGCACCGGGGAGCTGTTTTTT. Residues: CASSSTGRGTGELFF. Filled out from reference TRBV5-4 and TRBJ2-2, the complete variable domain reads ETGVTQSPTHLIKTRGQQVTLRCSSQSGHNTVSWYQQALGQGPQFIFQYYREEENGRGNFPPRFSGLQFPNYSSELNVNALELDDSALYLCASSSTGRGTGELFFGEGSRLTVL.

This clone occurred once. The CDR3 region is CASSPIWRFFFYNEQFF. The CDR3 DNA follows: TGTGCCAGCAGCCCCATCTGGAGGTTCTTCTTCTACAATGAGCAGTTCTTC. The gene calls are TRBV21-1 and TRBJ2-1; TRBD2 is the table's D call, not checked against the DNA. TRBV21-1 is marked as a pseudogene. This CDR3 comprises 17 residues.

The rearrangement uses TRBV5-1 and TRBJ2-3, with a tentative D call TRBD2 (5 bases). Trimming removed 1 base at V and 0 bases at J, with 6 bases between. CDR1 SGHRS and CDR2 YFSETQ come from the germline V gene. The CDR3 totals 14 residues. The CDR3 DNA reads TGCGCCAGCAGCTTGTCGGGGAGCACAGATACGCAGTATTTT. It codes for CASSLSGSTDTQYF.

V gene TRBV15 combines with J gene TRBJ2-3, with a weak D call TRBD2 (6 bases). Trimming stripped 3 bases from V and 0 bases from J, with 16 bases between. There are 17 residues in the CDR3. The V gene's germline CDR1 is LNHNV and CDR2 YYDKDF (reference sequence). Here the CDR3 reads CATSREGLAPSTDTQYF. CDR3 nucleotide sequence: TGTGCCACCAGCAGGGAGGGTCTAGCGCCTAGCACAGATACGCAGTATTTT.

V and J are TRBV3-1 (or the pseudogene TRBV3-2) and TRBJ1-4; weak D call: TRBD1 (5 bases). Germline lookup yields CDR1 LGHDT and CDR2 YNNKEL (reference sequence). The V end lost 4 bases, the J end lost 5 bases, and 14 bases lay between the germline ends. This CDR3 is 15 amino acids long. The CDR3 spells CASSPPGVRNEKLFF. The CDR3 DNA reads as TGTGCCAGCAGCCCCCCGGGGGTAAGGAATGAAAAACTGTTTTTT.

The rearrangement uses TRBV7-3 and TRBJ1-2, with D possibly being TRBD1 (5 bases). The ends were cut back, 3 bases at V and 2 bases at J, with 7 bases in the middle. Germline V gene lookup returns CDR1 SGHTA and CDR2 FQGTGA. The CDR3 length is 13 residues. The CDR3 protein is CASSLTENYGYTF. The CDR3 DNA reads as TGTGCCAGCAGCTTGACAGAGAACTATGGCTACACCTTC.

The rearrangement uses TRBV6-5 and TRBJ1-5; TRBD1 agrees at 7 bases. The length of the CDR3 is 13 residues. Germline V lookup: CDR1 MNHEY, CDR2 SVGAGI. With V trimmed by 3 bases and J by 7 bases, 3 bases remained unmatched. CDR3: CASSYDRVQPQHF. The CDR3, as DNA: TGTGCCAGCAGTTATGACAGGGTCCAGCCCCAGCATTTT.